Listed below are T cell receptor beta chains from one sample, sequenced in a study of CD8+ T cells in alopecia areata. Profiling relied on immunoSEQ multiplex PCR, and the TCRdb table lists in-frame clones only, not all of them. This sample yields 190,000 or so clones, of which roughly three fifths are seen a single time; 10% to 15% belongs to the top ten. Sequencing was performed on CD8+ T cells sorted from blood, taken at week 24, from a patient treated with tofacitinib. The receptors come from a human donor with alopecia areata. The conserved cysteine and the conserved F or W are not part of the CDR3 here. Fields, in order: CDR3 length, J gene, V gene, D gene, CDR3 protein. The D gene is left open where the match is weak.

CDR3 length: 13
J gene: TRBJ2-2
V gene: TRBV7-2
D gene: TRBD2
CDR3 protein: ASLRTSGALGELF

CDR3 length: 13
J gene: TRBJ2-5
V gene: TRBV7-9
D gene: -
CDR3 protein: ASSGTRHPQETQY

CDR3 length: 10
J gene: TRBJ2-3
V gene: TRBV5-1
D gene: -
CDR3 protein: ASSFTADTQY

CDR3 length: 12
J gene: TRBJ1-1
V gene: TRBV4-2
D gene: -
CDR3 protein: ASSQGGDRAEAF

CDR3 length: 9
J gene: TRBJ1-2
V gene: TRBV29-1
D gene: -
CDR3 protein: SVVVGDGYT

CDR3 length: 11
J gene: TRBJ1-1
V gene: TRBV13
D gene: -
CDR3 protein: ASSLTGNTEAF

CDR3 length: 14
J gene: TRBJ1-4
V gene: TRBV21-1
D gene: -
CDR3 protein: ASSNPPGQVNEKLF

CDR3 length: 9
J gene: TRBJ1-1
V gene: TRBV6-6
D gene: -
CDR3 protein: ASWHNTEAF

CDR3 length: 10
J gene: TRBJ1-1
V gene: TRBV11-2
D gene: -
CDR3 protein: ASSLGDTEAF

CDR3 length: 12
J gene: TRBJ1-5
V gene: TRBV27
D gene: -
CDR3 protein: ASRGGTVNQPQH

CDR3 length: 11
J gene: TRBJ2-3
V gene: TRBV7-8
D gene: TRBD2
CDR3 protein: ASTRGGTDTQY

CDR3 length: 15
J gene: TRBJ2-5
V gene: TRBV10-3
D gene: -
CDR3 protein: AISESSGRGGQETQY

CDR3 length: 14
J gene: TRBJ2-2
V gene: TRBV5-1
D gene: -
CDR3 protein: ASSLSRAANTGELF

CDR3 length: 19
J gene: TRBJ2-6
V gene: TRBV18
D gene: -
CDR3 protein: ASSPLGRDWILNSGANVLT

CDR3 length: 14
J gene: TRBJ2-5
V gene: TRBV19
D gene: TRBD1
CDR3 protein: ASSNTPSDREETQY

CDR3 length: 12
J gene: TRBJ2-7
V gene: TRBV19
D gene: TRBD1
CDR3 protein: ASSMTGPSSEQY

CDR3 length: 9
J gene: TRBJ1-2
V gene: TRBV25-1
D gene: -
CDR3 protein: ASSEGSGYT

CDR3 length: 12
J gene: TRBJ2-5
V gene: TRBV30
D gene: -
CDR3 protein: AWSGRVMQETQY

CDR3 length: 13
J gene: TRBJ1-1
V gene: TRBV29-1
D gene: -
CDR3 protein: SVVWARPLNTEAF

CDR3 length: 11
J gene: TRBJ2-7
V gene: TRBV5-1
D gene: TRBD1
CDR3 protein: ASSLTGGGEQY

CDR3 length: 16
J gene: TRBJ1-6
V gene: TRBV2
D gene: TRBD1
CDR3 protein: ASSTSGTESSYNSPLH

CDR3 length: 11
J gene: TRBJ1-3
V gene: TRBV2
D gene: -
CDR3 protein: ASSAFVGNTIY

CDR3 length: 12
J gene: TRBJ2-2
V gene: TRBV7-9
D gene: TRBD1
CDR3 protein: ASRGTGYTGELF

CDR3 length: 15
J gene: TRBJ1-5
V gene: TRBV30
D gene: -
CDR3 protein: AWSDRDRQSSNQPQH

CDR3 length: 14
J gene: TRBJ2-1
V gene: TRBV6-6
D gene: TRBD2
CDR3 protein: ASSWGTSGGINEQF

CDR3 length: 13
J gene: TRBJ1-5
V gene: TRBV7-8
D gene: -
CDR3 protein: ASSLDRDSNQPQH

CDR3 length: 11
J gene: TRBJ1-5
V gene: TRBV5-1
D gene: -
CDR3 protein: ASSMDSSKPQH

CDR3 length: 13
J gene: TRBJ2-7
V gene: TRBV5-1
D gene: TRBD2
CDR3 protein: ASSFLAGVVYEQY

CDR3 length: 13
J gene: TRBJ2-5
V gene: TRBV30
D gene: -
CDR3 protein: AWEQGPGGQETQY

CDR3 length: 13
J gene: TRBJ1-1
V gene: TRBV25-1
D gene: -
CDR3 protein: ASRVQGGLGTEAF

CDR3 length: 14
J gene: TRBJ2-7
V gene: TRBV7-9
D gene: TRBD1
CDR3 protein: ASSSREGAKVYEQY

CDR3 length: 11
J gene: TRBJ2-2
V gene: TRBV5-6
D gene: -
CDR3 protein: ASSLSAAGELF

CDR3 length: 13
J gene: TRBJ2-3
V gene: TRBV27
D gene: -
CDR3 protein: ASSRFPQSTDTQY

CDR3 length: 10
J gene: TRBJ2-5
V gene: TRBV7-9
D gene: -
CDR3 protein: ASSSDRQTQY

CDR3 length: 14
J gene: TRBJ1-4
V gene: TRBV29-1
D gene: -
CDR3 protein: SVEGDSGFPNEKLF

CDR3 length: 13
J gene: TRBJ2-1
V gene: TRBV27
D gene: -
CDR3 protein: ASSLVGTVYNEQF

CDR3 length: 12
J gene: TRBJ2-7
V gene: TRBV29-1
D gene: TRBD1
CDR3 protein: SVERGTGRNEQY

CDR3 length: 11
J gene: TRBJ1-2
V gene: TRBV27
D gene: -
CDR3 protein: ASSLSPRRGYT

CDR3 length: 11
J gene: TRBJ1-1
V gene: TRBV6-5
D gene: -
CDR3 protein: ASSYEGNTEAF

CDR3 length: 9
J gene: TRBJ2-7
V gene: TRBV6-6
D gene: -
CDR3 protein: ASSSGAGQY

CDR3 length: 12
J gene: TRBJ2-7
V gene: TRBV27
D gene: -
CDR3 protein: ASSLATGSYEQY

CDR3 length: 13
J gene: TRBJ2-3
V gene: TRBV7-9
D gene: -
CDR3 protein: ASSLFQGSTDTQY

CDR3 length: 12
J gene: TRBJ2-7
V gene: TRBV5-4
D gene: TRBD1
CDR3 protein: ASSIGDRGYEQY

CDR3 length: 11
J gene: TRBJ2-7
V gene: TRBV2
D gene: -
CDR3 protein: ASSDRRGYEQY

CDR3 length: 12
J gene: TRBJ1-2
V gene: TRBV14
D gene: TRBD1
CDR3 protein: ASSQRTGGFGYT

CDR3 length: 12
J gene: TRBJ2-7
V gene: TRBV13
D gene: TRBD2
CDR3 protein: ASSLAGRVNQAY

CDR3 length: 11
J gene: TRBJ2-2
V gene: TRBV4-1
D gene: TRBD2
CDR3 protein: ASSQVRSGKLF

CDR3 length: 10
J gene: TRBJ2-5
V gene: TRBV15
D gene: -
CDR3 protein: ATGDGGETQY

CDR3 length: 11
J gene: TRBJ1-2
V gene: TRBV19
D gene: -
CDR3 protein: ATLTGGPYGYT